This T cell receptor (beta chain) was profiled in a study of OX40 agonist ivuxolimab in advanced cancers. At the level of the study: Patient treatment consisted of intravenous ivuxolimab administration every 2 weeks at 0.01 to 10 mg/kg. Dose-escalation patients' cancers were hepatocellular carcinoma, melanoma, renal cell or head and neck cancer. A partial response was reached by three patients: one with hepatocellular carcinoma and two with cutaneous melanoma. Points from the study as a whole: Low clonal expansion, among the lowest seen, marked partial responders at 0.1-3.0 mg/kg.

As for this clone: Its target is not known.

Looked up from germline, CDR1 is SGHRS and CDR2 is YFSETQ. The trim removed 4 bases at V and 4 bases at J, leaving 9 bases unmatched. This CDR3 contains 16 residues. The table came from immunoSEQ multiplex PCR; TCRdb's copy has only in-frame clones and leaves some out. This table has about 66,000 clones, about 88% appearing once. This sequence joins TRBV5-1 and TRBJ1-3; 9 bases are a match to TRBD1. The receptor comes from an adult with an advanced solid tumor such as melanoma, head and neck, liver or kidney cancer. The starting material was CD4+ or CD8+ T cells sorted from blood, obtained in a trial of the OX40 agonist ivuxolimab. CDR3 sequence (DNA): TGCGCCAGCAGCGGCCGCGGGACAGGGATAGGAAACACCATATATTTT. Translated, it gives CASSGRGTGIGNTIYF.